The sequence of this T cell receptor (beta chain) was determined in a study of T cell repertoires in cytomegalovirus infection. Study-wide context: Matching HLA type and CMV infection were both indicated by public TCR beta signatures.

By share, this clonotype ranks as medium-sized. What it binds is unknown. TCRdb re-analysed the reads in MiXCR, keeping a single row per CDR3 protein. The sample has some 800,000 distinct CDR3 sequences; 25% to 30% are singletons. Overall study results and limits: People with CMV and the relevant HLA were identified by cumulative public TCR beta family frequency. HLA-C-restricted CMV clonotypes gave the most frequent clonotype in two of eight donors.

V was pared by 5 bases and J by 5 bases, with 12 bases between. The CDR3 covers 14 residues. The sample consisted of cultured CD8+ T cells from PBMCs, taken from culture after CMV antigen stimulation. This TCR derives from a human donor in good health (CMV status not recorded). Some clones in this sample may be carry-over from other donors' samples. V and J are TRBV12-3 or TRBV12-4 and TRBJ1-4; D is ambiguous. Here the CDR3 reads CASSLRVRNEKLFF. The CDR3 DNA reads TGTGCCAGCAGTCTCCGTGTTCGGAATGAAAAACTGTTTTTT.